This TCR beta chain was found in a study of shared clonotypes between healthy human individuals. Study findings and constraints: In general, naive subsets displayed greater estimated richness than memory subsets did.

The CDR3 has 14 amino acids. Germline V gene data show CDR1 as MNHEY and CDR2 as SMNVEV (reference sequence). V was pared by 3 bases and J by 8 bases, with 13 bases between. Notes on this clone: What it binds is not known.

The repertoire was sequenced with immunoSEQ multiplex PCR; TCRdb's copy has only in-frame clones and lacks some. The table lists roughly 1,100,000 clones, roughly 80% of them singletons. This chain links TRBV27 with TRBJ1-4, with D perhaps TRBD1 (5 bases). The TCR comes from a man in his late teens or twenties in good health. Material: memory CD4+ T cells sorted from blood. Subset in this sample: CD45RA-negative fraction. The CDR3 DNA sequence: TGTGCCAGCAGTTTGCTGGCGTCAGGGGAAAAACTGTTTTTT. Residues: CASSLLASGEKLFF.